The rows below give T cell receptor beta chains drawn from one sample of a study of human T cells and chemical hapten exposure. Using its own MiXCR run on the RACE reads, TCRdb lists one record per CDR3 protein. Among under 100,000 distinct CDR3 sequences listed, about an eighth were seen once. Sequencing was performed on whole blood, taken in connection with sensitization to the hapten diphenylcyclopropenone (DPC). Receptor source: a woman aged 40 to 55 with alopecia areata. Some clones in this sample may be carry-over from other donors' samples. CDR3s include the opening cysteine and the closing phenylalanine or tryptophan. The order of the fields is J gene, V gene, clone size, D gene, CDR3 DNA, CDR3 protein. A D gene is named only where the DNA matches it firmly. Clone sizes are given selectively: once, few, many, or a class where the clone is expanded.

J: TRBJ1-5; V: TRBV19; size: few; D: -; DNA: TGTGCCAGTAGTATAGGTCGCAGGAAATATAGCAATCAGCCCCAGCATTTT; CDR3: CASSIGRRKYSNQPQHF
J: TRBJ1-1; V: TRBV7-9; size: -; D: -; DNA: TGTGCCAGCAGCCCCACATCGGGGGCTGGAGCTTTCTTT; CDR3: CASSPTSGAGAFF
J: TRBJ2-7; V: TRBV2; size: -; D: -; DNA: TGTGCCAGCCAGGGGCACAACTACGAGCAGTACTTC; CDR3: CASQGHNYEQYF
J: TRBJ2-4; V: TRBV30; size: -; D: -; DNA: TGTGCCTGGAGGCCGCGGGGGCTAGCCAAAAACATTCAGTACTTC; CDR3: CAWRPRGLAKNIQYF
J: TRBJ2-3; V: TRBV20-1; size: few; D: -; DNA: TGCAGTGCTCGAGGGACTGTTACCTGGGTAGATACGCAGTATTTT; CDR3: CSARGTVTWVDTQYF
J: TRBJ2-2; V: TRBV4-1; size: -; D: -; DNA: TGCGCCAGCAGCACGTTAACAGGGACCGGGGAGCTGTTTTTT; CDR3: CASSTLTGTGELFF
J: TRBJ2-5; V: TRBV4-2; size: -; D: TRBD2; DNA: TGTGCCAGCAGCCAAGCCCTAGCGGGGGGCCAAGAGACCCAGTACTTC; CDR3: CASSQALAGGQETQYF
J: TRBJ1-4; V: TRBV7-2; size: once; D: -; DNA: TGTGCCAGCACCCCAGGGGCTGGACTGTTTTTT; CDR3: CASTPGAGLFF
J: TRBJ1-5; V: TRBV6-6; size: many; D: TRBD1; DNA: TGTGCCAGCAGTTACCACCGGACAGGGAGGGATCAGCCCCAGCATTTT; CDR3: CASSYHRTGRDQPQHF
J: TRBJ2-3; V: TRBV7-8; size: many; D: -; DNA: TGTGCCAGCAGCTCCACCGCTGCGACGCAGTATTTT; CDR3: CASSSTAATQYF
J: TRBJ2-7; V: TRBV3-1; size: many; D: -; DNA: TGTGCCAGCAGCCAATCTCCAGACTCCTACGAGCAGTACTTC; CDR3: CASSQSPDSYEQYF
J: TRBJ2-7; V: TRBV16; size: few; D: -; DNA: TGTGCCAGCAGCCAAGAGAACCGTATCTACGAGCAGTACTTC; CDR3: CASSQENRIYEQYF
J: TRBJ2-1; V: TRBV28; size: -; D: -; DNA: TGTGCCAGCAGTTCCGGCGCGCCGAAGACCTACAATGAGCAGTTCTTC; CDR3: CASSSGAPKTYNEQFF
J: TRBJ2-1; V: TRBV6-5; size: many; D: -; DNA: TGTGCCAGCGCCCCAGGGGCGGGGCCGCCCAGCGGGCAGTTCTTC; CDR3: CASAPGAGPPSGQFF
J: TRBJ1-3; V: TRBV19; size: few; D: TRBD1; DNA: TGTGCCAGTAGGAGGGACAGAGTTCGCTCTGGAAACACCATATATTTT; CDR3: CASRRDRVRSGNTIYF
J: TRBJ2-7; V: TRBV7-9; size: few; D: -; DNA: TGTGCCAGCAGCCCGATCTCCGAGCAGTACTTC; CDR3: CASSPISEQYF
J: TRBJ2-3; V: TRBV30; size: once; D: -; DNA: TGTGCCTGGAGCGGGAGTGGAGATACGCAGTATTTT; CDR3: CAWSGSGDTQYF
J: TRBJ2-1; V: TRBV3-1; size: few; D: TRBD2; DNA: TGTGCCAGCAGCCACCCCAGGGGCGGGGGGGTTTTGAGTGAGCAGTTCTTC; CDR3: CASSHPRGGGVLSEQFF
J: TRBJ2-5; V: TRBV18; size: -; D: TRBD2; DNA: TGTGCCAGCTCCCCGGGACTAGCCTACCAAGAGACCCAGTACTTC; CDR3: CASSPGLAYQETQYF
J: TRBJ1-4; V: TRBV6-2/TRBV6-3; size: -; D: -; DNA: TGTGCCAGCAGTTACTCGGGAGAAAATGAAAAACTGTTTTTT; CDR3: CASSYSGENEKLFF
J: TRBJ1-3; V: TRBV6-1; size: -; D: -; DNA: TGTGCCAGCAGCAACAGGGCCGGAAACACCATATATTTT; CDR3: CASSNRAGNTIYF
J: TRBJ1-5; V: TRBV4-3; size: -; D: -; DNA: TGCGCCAGCAGCCAAGATACGGGGGGCGGGCGGCAGCCCCAGCATTTT; CDR3: CASSQDTGGGRQPQHF
J: TRBJ1-2; V: TRBV20-1; size: -; D: -; DNA: TGCAGTGCCCAGCCTCCAAGCAACTATGGCTACACCTTC; CDR3: CSAQPPSNYGYTF
J: TRBJ2-1; V: TRBV7-2; size: many; D: TRBD1; DNA: TGTGCCTCAACAGGGGGCTCCTACAATGAGCAGTTCTTC; CDR3: CASTGGSYNEQFF
J: TRBJ1-2; V: TRBV29-1; size: many; D: -; DNA: TGCAGCGTTGAAGTTGGCTACACCTTC; CDR3: CSVEVGYTF
J: TRBJ1-2; V: TRBV29-1; size: many; D: -; DNA: TGCAGCGTTGCCACCAATCCCAACTATGGCTACACCTTC; CDR3: CSVATNPNYGYTF
J: TRBJ1-1; V: TRBV5-4; size: -; D: -; DNA: TGTGCCAGCAGAGAGGGGGACACTGAAGCTTTCTTT; CDR3: CASREGDTEAFF
J: TRBJ1-2; V: TRBV7-2; size: many; D: -; DNA: TGTGCCAGCAGCTTAGAAGTCATTTATGGCTACACCTTC; CDR3: CASSLEVIYGYTF
J: TRBJ2-1; V: TRBV5-3; size: -; D: TRBD2; DNA: TGTGCCAGAAGCCCGGAGAGGGCTAGCGGGGTCAATGAGCAGTTCTTC; CDR3: CARSPERASGVNEQFF
J: TRBJ1-5; V: TRBV18; size: many; D: -; DNA: TGTGCCAGCTCTCGTGGGATCGATCAGCCCCAGCATTTT; CDR3: CASSRGIDQPQHF
J: TRBJ1-1; V: TRBV6-2/TRBV6-3; size: few; D: -; DNA: TGTGCCAGCAGTTCACACGGGCCTTTGAACACTGAAGCTTTCTTT; CDR3: CASSSHGPLNTEAFF
J: TRBJ2-7; V: TRBV6-2/TRBV6-3; size: many; D: TRBD1; DNA: TGTGCCAGCAGTTACTCGATCGTAACAGGGGACCTCTACGAGCAGTACTTC; CDR3: CASSYSIVTGDLYEQYF
J: TRBJ2-7; V: TRBV7-2; size: few; D: TRBD2; DNA: TGTGCCAGCAGCTTAGCCTCTAGCGGGGGGCCCTACGAGCAGTACTTC; CDR3: CASSLASSGGPYEQYF
J: TRBJ2-5; V: TRBV25-1; size: many; D: -; DNA: TGTGCCAGCAGTGAATTGGGGGGCCGACTGGGCCAAGAGACCCAGTACTTC; CDR3: CASSELGGRLGQETQYF
J: TRBJ1-4; V: TRBV12-3/TRBV12-4; size: -; D: -; DNA: TGTGCCAGCAGCTCCCGGGCCCTTGGGGAAAAACTGTTTTTT; CDR3: CASSSRALGEKLFF
J: TRBJ2-5; V: TRBV7-2; size: -; D: -; DNA: TGTGCCAGCAGCTTCAACAGGGTTCAGGAGACCCAGTACTTC; CDR3: CASSFNRVQETQYF
J: TRBJ2-3; V: TRBV5-1; size: -; D: -; DNA: TGCGCCAGCGAGGCAGGGGAGCGGACAGATACGCAGTATTTT; CDR3: CASEAGERTDTQYF
J: TRBJ2-2; V: TRBV6-5; size: many; D: -; DNA: TGTGCCAGCAGTTACGGGACCGTGAACACCGGGGAGCTGTTTTTT; CDR3: CASSYGTVNTGELFF
J: TRBJ1-2; V: TRBV28; size: many; D: -; DNA: TGTGCCAGCACCTCCCCGGGGGGGTTCTATGGCTACACCTTC; CDR3: CASTSPGGFYGYTF
J: TRBJ2-3; V: TRBV14; size: few; D: -; DNA: TGTGCCAGCAGCCTAAGGGGTACTAATACGCAGTATTTT; CDR3: CASSLRGTNTQYF
J: TRBJ2-4; V: TRBV5-1; size: -; D: TRBD2; DNA: TGCGCCAGCAGCTTGGGGCTAGCGGGACTCGCCTCCGTCTTC; CDR3: CASSLGLAGLASVF
J: TRBJ1-6; V: TRBV7-2; size: many; D: -; DNA: TGTGCCAGCAGCTTATCCGCTAGCTCCTATAATTCACCCCTCCACTTT; CDR3: CASSLSASSYNSPLHF
J: TRBJ2-2; V: TRBV20-1; size: few; D: TRBD2; DNA: TGCAGTGCTAGGACTAGCGACACCGGGGAGCTGTTTTTT; CDR3: CSARTSDTGELFF
J: TRBJ2-1; V: TRBV19; size: -; D: -; DNA: TGTGCCAGTAAGGTTGGGGCCCCGCGGGATGAGCAGTTCTTC; CDR3: CASKVGAPRDEQFF
J: TRBJ2-5; V: TRBV7-2; size: many; D: TRBD1; DNA: TGTGCCAGCAGCCTGGGACAGGTCCAAGAGACCCAGTACTTC; CDR3: CASSLGQVQETQYF
J: TRBJ1-2; V: TRBV10-3; size: once; D: -; DNA: TGTGCCATCAGCTCCAGGGGATTGATGGGTGGCTACACCTTC; CDR3: CAISSRGLMGGYTF
J: TRBJ2-7; V: TRBV4-2; size: -; D: TRBD2; DNA: TGTGCCAGCACCGTCCAACTAGCGGGAGGGCTTTGGGAGCAGTACTTC; CDR3: CASTVQLAGGLWEQYF
J: TRBJ2-2; V: TRBV27; size: -; D: TRBD2; DNA: TGTGCCAGCAGTTCCCTCCCCCTCCTAGCTAGCGGGGCCAACACCGGGGAGCTGTTTTTT; CDR3: CASSSLPLLASGANTGELFF
J: TRBJ2-3; V: TRBV20-1; size: -; D: TRBD1; DNA: TGCAGTGCTAGAAAGGACAGGGGTGATACGCAGTATTTT; CDR3: CSARKDRGDTQYF
J: TRBJ2-5; V: TRBV6-5; size: -; D: -; DNA: TGTGCCAGCAGTTACTCCCTGCAGTCATGGGAGACCCAGTACTTC; CDR3: CASSYSLQSWETQYF
J: TRBJ2-3; V: TRBV20-1; size: few; D: -; DNA: TGCAGTGCTATCGACCCGGGGAGAGCAGATACGCAGTATTTT; CDR3: CSAIDPGRADTQYF